This T cell receptor (beta chain) was recorded in a study of shared T cell receptors in the human thymus (dated by TCRdb to the early 2020s). Broadly, across the study: The study examined how self-reactive, shared T-cell receptor alpha chains are generated in the human thymus.

Of note for this clone: The clone's antigen remains unknown. The input lacks base qualities; no much larger clone sits a single base away.

CDR1 LGHNA and CDR2 YSLEER were looked up in the germline V gene. V has 8 bases trimmed and J has 5 bases trimmed; junction bases matching no gene number 6. The CDR3 goes from the cysteine to the phenylalanine over 13 residues. Just CDR3 DNA is preserved here, 39 bases in frame from base 1. Receptor libraries were prepared by the immunoSEQ multiplex PCR assay. What TCRdb holds here is the immuneACCESS table cut down to in-frame rearrangements. Part of the clones is not present; checked against another copy, under half of the missing clones reflect an unresolved V gene, and the others are unexplained. The sample contains more than 550,000 clones, approximately 83% of them found a single time. The top ten hold roughly 0.01% of the sample. This sample also belongs to another study, concerning human thymus T cells. The second paper further reports: Donors were immunologically healthy infants undergoing open corrective cardiac surgery for congenital heart defects in Finland. The thymus tissue came from surgical resects taken out during corrective cardiac surgery. V and J gene segment usage appeared biased in both thymic and peripheral blood repertoires. According to the related research, thymic TCR repertoires were highly overlapping among unrelated individuals. The study described the TCR alpha and beta repertoires in fewer than 10 infant thymus samples and a few matching peripheral blood samples. The cohort included over five male and a couple of female infants, with donor ages spanning 7 to 244 days. Thymocytes were freed from the tissue by mechanical means and kept at -70 degrees C as pellets of roughly 9-34 million cells. A QIAsymphony instrument was used to extract genomic DNA from the frozen cell pellets. The immunoSEQ multiplex PCR assay was used to amplify the TCRB and TCRAD loci from a standardized amount of quality-controlled genomic DNA. The amplicons covered the V(D)J region and were long enough to include the CDR3 and to identify the V and J genes. The amplicons were sequenced on an Illumina platform via the commercial immunoSEQ service. Primer bias and sequencing errors were corrected using previously described methods, and TCRAD and TCRB definitions followed the IMGT database. The repertoires were analysed using immunoSEQ Analyzer 3.0 and VDJTools for basic statistics, V/J segment usage, diversity estimates, rarefaction and pairwise overlap. Chao1, ChaoE, Efron-Thisted, Shannon and inverse Simpson indices were used to estimate diversity, which was also estimated on datasets down-sampled to the smallest sample. Repertoire overlap was determined by strict matching of CDR3 nucleotide sequence, V gene and J gene, and Jaccard-based multidimensional scaling clustering was applied. On average, thymus samples yielded around 800,000 unique TCRB clonotypes, whereas blood samples yielded some 92,000.

The sequenced material came from thymocytes. The TCR sequence derives from a girl less than two years old with a congenital heart defect. Donor details come from another sample of the same person, matched by shared clones. The sequence is built from TRBV4-3 and TRBJ2-3; 8 junctional bases match TRBD1. The CDR3 loop reads CASGSGGIDTQYF. The sequenced DNA is TGCGCCAGCGGGTCAGGGGGCATAGATACGCAGTATTTT.